Described below is a single T cell receptor (beta chain) sequence and its context. Its specificity is unknown. TCRdb's table, derived via immunoSEQ multiplex PCR, lists solely in-frame clones and lacks some. The sample includes roughly 2.4 million clones, under 97% of them seen just once. This sample stems from a study of shared clonotypes between healthy human individuals. Study-level information: Aged 18 to 49, the donors were a couple of women and a few men.

Study-level points and caveats: Sequencing depth was expected to influence donor clonotype sharing.

There are 11 residues in the CDR3. Germline CDR1 reads GTSNPN; CDR2 reads SVGIG (reference sequence). V shed 5 bases, J shed 10 bases, and the junction held 4 bases outside the gene matches. CD45RA+ naive and CD45RA-negative memory subsets were separated from CD4+ cells. The material sequenced was naive CD4+ T cells sorted from blood. Subset specified: CD45RA+ positively selected. The origin of this receptor is a man between 18 and 35 years old in good health. The gene calls are TRBV30 and TRBJ2-1; 8 nucleotides match TRBD1. The DNA for the CDR3 is TGTGCCTGGTCAGGGGGCAGAGAGCAGTTCTTC. Translated: CAWSGGREQFF.